This T cell receptor (beta chain) comes out of a study of cytomegalovirus exposure and HLA in healthy donors. Study overall: Across almost 400 genotyped donors, approximately 80% landed in the Caucasian-associated ancestry cluster. Study-wide results and limits: Per a prior analysis, the majority of TCR beta V segments were productive roughly 87% or roughly 30% of the time.

PCR was performed using 60 Vbeta and 13 Jbeta primers. The protocol was immunoSEQ multiplex PCR, while the TCRdb copy is restricted to in-frame clones and leaves out a portion. Of approximately 170,000 clones in the sample, roughly 79% are singletons; the top ten hold roughly 1.6%. Points on this clone: Its antigen is not known.

V shed 3 bases and J shed 6 bases, with 15 bases lying between them. The CDR3 extends over 15 amino acids. Germline CDR1 and CDR2: MNHNS and SASEGT. This receptor was obtained from a man between 40 and 49 years old in good health and CMV-seronegative. This chain uses TRBV6-1 with TRBJ1-5, with D possibly TRBD1 on 6 matching bases. Sequencing was carried out using PBMCs. The CDR3 coding sequence is TGTGCCAGCAGTGAGGACATCCTCAGGGGTCAGCCCCAGCATTTT. Protein product: CASSEDILRGQPQHF.